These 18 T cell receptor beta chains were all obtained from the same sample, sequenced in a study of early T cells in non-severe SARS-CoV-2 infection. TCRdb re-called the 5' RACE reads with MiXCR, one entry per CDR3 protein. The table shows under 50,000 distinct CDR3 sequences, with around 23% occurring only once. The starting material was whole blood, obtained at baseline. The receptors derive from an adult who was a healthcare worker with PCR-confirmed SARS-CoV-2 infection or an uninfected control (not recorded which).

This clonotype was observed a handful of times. DNA for the CDR3: TGTGCCAGCAGCTTGAACATAAGCCACTACGAGCAGTACTTC. It codes for CASSLNISHYEQYF. V is TRBV7-2 and J is TRBJ2-7, with no clear D. Germline V CDR1 and CDR2: SGHTA, FQGNSA. This CDR3 comprises 14 residues. V lost 3 bases and J lost 3, with 12 bases in between.

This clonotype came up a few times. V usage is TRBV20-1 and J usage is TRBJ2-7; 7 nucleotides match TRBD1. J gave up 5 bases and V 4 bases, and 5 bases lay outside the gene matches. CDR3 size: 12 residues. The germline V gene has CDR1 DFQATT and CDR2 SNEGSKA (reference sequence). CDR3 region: CSATQQGHEQYF. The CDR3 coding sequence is TGCAGTGCTACTCAACAGGGGCACGAGCAGTACTTC.

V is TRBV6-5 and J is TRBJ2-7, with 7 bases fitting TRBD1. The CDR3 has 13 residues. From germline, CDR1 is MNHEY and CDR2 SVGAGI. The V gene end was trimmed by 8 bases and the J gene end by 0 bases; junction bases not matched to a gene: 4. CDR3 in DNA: TGTGCCAGCCGGACAGGTAGCTCCTACGAGCAGTACTTC. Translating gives CASRTGSSYEQYF.

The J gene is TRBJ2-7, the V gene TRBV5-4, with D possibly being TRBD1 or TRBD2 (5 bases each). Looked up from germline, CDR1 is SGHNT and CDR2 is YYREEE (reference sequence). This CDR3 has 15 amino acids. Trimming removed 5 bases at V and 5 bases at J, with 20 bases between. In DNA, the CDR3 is TGTGCCAGCAGGCCGCGGGCGGGCTTAGGGGACGAGCAGTACTTC. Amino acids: CASRPRAGLGDEQYF. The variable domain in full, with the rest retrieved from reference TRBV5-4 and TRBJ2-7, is ETGVTQSPTHLIKTRGQQVTLRCSSQSGHNTVSWYQQALGQGPQFIFQYYREEENGRGNFPPRFSGLQFPNYSSELNVNALELDDSALYLCASRPRAGLGDEQYFGPGTRLTVT.

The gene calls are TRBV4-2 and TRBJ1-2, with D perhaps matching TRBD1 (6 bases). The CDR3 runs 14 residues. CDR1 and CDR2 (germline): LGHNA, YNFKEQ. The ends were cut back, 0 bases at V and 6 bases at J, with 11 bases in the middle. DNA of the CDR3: TGTGCCAGCAGCCAAGAGGCAGGGGATCATGGCTACACCTTC. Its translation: CASSQEAGDHGYTF.

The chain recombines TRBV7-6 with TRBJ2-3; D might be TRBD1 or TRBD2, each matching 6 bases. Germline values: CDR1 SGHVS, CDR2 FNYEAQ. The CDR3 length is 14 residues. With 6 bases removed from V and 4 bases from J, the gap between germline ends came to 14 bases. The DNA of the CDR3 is TGTGCCAGCAGTCCCATGAGGGGGGCAGATACGCAGTATTTT. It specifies CASSPMRGADTQYF.

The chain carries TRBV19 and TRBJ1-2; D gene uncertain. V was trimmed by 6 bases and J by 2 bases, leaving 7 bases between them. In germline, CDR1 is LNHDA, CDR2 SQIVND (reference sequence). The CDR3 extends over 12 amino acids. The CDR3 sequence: CASRLGNYGYTF. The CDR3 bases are TGTGCCAGTAGGCTTGGAAACTATGGCTACACCTTC.

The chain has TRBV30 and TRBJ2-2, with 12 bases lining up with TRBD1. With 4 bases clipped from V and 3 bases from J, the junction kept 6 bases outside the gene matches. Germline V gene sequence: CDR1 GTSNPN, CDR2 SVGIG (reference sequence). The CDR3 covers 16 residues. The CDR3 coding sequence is TGTGCCTGGATTACCGGGACAGGGGGCTACACCGGGGAGCTGTTTTTT. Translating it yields CAWITGTGGYTGELFF.

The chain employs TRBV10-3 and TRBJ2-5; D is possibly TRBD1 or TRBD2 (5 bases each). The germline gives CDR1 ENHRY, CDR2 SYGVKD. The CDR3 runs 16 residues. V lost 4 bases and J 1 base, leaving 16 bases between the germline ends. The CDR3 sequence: CAISGDVGGAQETQYF. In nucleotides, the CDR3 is TGTGCCATCAGTGGCGACGTTGGGGGAGCCCAAGAGACCCAGTACTTC.

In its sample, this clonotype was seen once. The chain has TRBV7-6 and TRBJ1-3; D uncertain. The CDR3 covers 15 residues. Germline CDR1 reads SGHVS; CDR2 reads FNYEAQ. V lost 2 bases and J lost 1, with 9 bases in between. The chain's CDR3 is CASSLTMGSGNTIYF. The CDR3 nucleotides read TGTGCCAGCAGCTTAACCATGGGGTCTGGAAACACCATATATTTT.

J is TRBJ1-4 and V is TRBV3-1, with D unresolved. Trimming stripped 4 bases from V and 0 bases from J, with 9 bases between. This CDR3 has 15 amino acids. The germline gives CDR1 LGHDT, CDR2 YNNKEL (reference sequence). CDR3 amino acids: CASSRLLATNEKLFF. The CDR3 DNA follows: TGTGCCAGCAGCCGTCTTCTCGCAACTAATGAAAAACTGTTTTTT.

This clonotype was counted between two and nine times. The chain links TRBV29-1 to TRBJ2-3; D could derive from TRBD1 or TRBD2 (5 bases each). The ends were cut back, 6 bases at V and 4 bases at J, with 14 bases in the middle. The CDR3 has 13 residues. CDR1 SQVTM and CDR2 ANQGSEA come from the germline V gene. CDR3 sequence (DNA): TGCAGCGTCGAGGGGCCTAACTCAGATACGCAGTATTTT. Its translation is CSVEGPNSDTQYF.

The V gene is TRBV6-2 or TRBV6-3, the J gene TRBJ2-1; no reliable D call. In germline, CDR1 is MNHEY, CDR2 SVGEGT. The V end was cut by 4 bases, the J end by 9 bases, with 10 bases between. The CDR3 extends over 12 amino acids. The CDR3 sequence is CASSFHLSEQFF. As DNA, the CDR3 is TGTGCCAGCAGTTTCCATTTGAGTGAGCAGTTCTTC.

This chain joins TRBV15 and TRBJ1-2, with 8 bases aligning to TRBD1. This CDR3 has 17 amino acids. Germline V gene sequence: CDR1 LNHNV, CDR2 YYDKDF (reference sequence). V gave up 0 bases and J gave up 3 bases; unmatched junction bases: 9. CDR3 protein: CATSRDLVQGVHYGYTF. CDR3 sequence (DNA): TGTGCCACCAGCAGAGATCTGGTACAGGGGGTACACTATGGCTACACCTTC.

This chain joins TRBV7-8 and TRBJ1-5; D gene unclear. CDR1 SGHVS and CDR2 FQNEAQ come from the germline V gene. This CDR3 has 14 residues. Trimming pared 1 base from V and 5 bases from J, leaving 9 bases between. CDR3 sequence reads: CASSLVRVDQPQHF. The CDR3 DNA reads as TGTGCCAGCAGCTTAGTAAGAGTTGATCAGCCCCAGCATTTT.

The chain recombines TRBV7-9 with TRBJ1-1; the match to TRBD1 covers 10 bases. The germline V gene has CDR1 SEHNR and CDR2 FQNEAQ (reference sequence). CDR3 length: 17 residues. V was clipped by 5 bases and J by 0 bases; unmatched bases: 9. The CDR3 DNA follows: TGTGCCAGCAGCCAGCCTGACAGGGGGCCATTGAACACTGAAGCTTTCTTT. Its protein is CASSQPDRGPLNTEAFF.

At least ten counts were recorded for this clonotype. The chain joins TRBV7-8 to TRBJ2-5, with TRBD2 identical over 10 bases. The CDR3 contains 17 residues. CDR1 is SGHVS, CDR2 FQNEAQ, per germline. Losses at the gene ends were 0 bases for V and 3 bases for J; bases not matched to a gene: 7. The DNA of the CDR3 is TGTGCCAGCAGCTTAGCGGTATCTAGCGGGGGAGAAGAGACCCAGTACTTC. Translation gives CASSLAVSSGGEETQYF.

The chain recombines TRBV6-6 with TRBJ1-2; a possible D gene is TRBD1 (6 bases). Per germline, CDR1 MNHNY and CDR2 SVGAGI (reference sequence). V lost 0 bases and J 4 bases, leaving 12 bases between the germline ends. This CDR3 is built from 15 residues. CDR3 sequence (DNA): TGTGCCAGCAGTTACTCCGGGGGCGCCTTCTATGGCTACACCTTC. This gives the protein CASSYSGGAFYGYTF.